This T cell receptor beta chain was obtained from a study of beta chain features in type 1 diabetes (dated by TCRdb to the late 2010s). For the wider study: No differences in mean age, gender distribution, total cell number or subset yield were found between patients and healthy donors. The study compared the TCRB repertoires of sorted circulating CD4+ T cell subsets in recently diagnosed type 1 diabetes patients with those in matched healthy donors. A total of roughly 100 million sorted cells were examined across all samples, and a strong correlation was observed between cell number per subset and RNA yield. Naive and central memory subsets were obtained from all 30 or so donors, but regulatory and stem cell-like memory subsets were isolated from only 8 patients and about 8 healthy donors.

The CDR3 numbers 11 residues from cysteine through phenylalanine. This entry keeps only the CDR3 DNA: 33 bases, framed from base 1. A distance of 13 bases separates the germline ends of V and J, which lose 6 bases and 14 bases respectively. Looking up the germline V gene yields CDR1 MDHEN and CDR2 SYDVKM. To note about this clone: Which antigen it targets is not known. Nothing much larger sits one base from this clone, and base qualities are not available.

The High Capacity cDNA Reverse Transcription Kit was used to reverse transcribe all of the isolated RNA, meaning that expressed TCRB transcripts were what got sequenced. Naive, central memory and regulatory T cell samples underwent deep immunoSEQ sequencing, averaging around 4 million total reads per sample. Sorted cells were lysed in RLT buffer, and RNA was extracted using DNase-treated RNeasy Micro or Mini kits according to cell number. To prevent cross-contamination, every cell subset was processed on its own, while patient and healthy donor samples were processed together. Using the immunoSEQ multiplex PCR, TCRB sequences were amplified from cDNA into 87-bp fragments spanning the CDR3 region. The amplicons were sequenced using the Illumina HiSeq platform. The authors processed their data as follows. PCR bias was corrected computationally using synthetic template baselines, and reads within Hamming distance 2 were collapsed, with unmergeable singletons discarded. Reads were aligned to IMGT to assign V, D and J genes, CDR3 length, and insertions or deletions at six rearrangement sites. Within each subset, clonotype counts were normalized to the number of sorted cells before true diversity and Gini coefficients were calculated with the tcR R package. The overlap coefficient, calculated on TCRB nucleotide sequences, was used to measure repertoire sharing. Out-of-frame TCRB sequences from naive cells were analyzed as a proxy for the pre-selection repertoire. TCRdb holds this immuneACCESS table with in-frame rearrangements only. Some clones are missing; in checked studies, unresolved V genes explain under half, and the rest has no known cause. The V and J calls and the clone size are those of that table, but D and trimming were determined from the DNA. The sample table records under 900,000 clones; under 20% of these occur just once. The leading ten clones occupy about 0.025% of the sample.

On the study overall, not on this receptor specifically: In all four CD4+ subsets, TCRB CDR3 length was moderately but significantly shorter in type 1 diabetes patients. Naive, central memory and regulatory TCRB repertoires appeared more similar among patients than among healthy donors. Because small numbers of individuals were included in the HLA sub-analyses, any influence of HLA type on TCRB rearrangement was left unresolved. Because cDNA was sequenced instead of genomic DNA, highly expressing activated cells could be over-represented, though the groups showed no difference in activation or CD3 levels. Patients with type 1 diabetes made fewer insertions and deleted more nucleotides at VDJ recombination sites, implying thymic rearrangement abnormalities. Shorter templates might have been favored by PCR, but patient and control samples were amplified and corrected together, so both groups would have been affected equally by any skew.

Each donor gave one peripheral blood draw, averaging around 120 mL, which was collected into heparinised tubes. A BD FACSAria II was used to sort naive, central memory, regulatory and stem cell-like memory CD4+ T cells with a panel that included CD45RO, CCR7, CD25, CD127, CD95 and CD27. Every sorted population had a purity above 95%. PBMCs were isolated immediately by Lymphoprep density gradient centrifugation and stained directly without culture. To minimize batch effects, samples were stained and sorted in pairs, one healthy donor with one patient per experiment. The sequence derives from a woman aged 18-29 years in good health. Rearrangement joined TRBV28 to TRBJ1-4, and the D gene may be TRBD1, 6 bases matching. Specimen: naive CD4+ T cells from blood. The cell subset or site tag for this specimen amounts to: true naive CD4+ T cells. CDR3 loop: CASRRGPLLFF. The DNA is TGTGCCAGCAGACGGGGGCCCCTGCTGTTTTTT.